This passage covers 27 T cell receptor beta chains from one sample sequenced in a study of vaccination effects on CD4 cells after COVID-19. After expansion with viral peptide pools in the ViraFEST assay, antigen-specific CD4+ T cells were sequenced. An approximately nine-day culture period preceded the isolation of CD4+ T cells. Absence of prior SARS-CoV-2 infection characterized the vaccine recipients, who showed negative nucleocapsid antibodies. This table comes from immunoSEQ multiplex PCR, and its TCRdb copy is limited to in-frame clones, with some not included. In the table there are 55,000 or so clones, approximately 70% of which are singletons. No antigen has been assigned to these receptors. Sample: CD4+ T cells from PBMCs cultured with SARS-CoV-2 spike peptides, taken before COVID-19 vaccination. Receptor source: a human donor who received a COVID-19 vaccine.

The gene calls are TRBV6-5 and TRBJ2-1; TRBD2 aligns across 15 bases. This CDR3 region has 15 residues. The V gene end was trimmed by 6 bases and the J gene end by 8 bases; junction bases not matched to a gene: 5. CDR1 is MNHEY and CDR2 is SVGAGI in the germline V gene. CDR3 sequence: CASSRTSGRAYEQFF. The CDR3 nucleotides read TGTGCCAGCAGCAGGACTAGCGGGAGGGCGTATGAGCAGTTCTTC.

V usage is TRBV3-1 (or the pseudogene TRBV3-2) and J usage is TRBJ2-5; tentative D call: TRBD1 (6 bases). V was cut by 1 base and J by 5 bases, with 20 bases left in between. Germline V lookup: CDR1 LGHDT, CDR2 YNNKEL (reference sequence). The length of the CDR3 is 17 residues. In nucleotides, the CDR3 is TGTGCCAGCAGCCAAGGTGTTTGGGCAGGGGTTGGCGAGACCCAGTACTTC. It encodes CASSQGVWAGVGETQYF.

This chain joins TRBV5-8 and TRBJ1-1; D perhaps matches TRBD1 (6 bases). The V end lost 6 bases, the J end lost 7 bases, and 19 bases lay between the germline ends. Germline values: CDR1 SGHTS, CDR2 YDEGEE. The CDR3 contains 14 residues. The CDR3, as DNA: TGTGCCAGCACCCCGGACAGTCGTCTAATTGAAGCTTTCTTT. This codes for CASTPDSRLIEAFF.

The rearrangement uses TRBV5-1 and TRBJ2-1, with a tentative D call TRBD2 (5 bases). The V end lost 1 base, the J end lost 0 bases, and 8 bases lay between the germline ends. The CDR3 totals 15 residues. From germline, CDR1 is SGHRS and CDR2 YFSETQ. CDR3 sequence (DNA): TGCGCCAGCAGCTTGTGGGGAGACTCCTACAATGAGCAGTTCTTC. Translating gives CASSLWGDSYNEQFF. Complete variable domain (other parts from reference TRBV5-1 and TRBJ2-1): KAGVTQTPRYLIKTRGQQVTLSCSPISGHRSVSWYQQTPGQGLQFLFEYFSETQRNKGNFPGRFSGRQFSNSRSEMNVSTLELGDSALYLCASSLWGDSYNEQFFGPGTRLTVL.

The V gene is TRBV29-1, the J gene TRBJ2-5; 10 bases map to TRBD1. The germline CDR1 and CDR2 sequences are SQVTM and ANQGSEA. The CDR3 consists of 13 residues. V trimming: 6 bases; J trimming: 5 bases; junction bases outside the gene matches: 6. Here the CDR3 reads CSVRQGAGETQYF. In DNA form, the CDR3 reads TGCAGCGTCCGACAGGGGGCAGGGGAGACCCAGTACTTC.

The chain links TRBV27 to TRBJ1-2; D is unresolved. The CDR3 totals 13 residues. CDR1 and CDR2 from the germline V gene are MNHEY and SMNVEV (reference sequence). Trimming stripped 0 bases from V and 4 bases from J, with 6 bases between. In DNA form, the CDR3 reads TGTGCCAGCAGTTTATCATCCGTCTATGGCTACACCTTC. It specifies CASSLSSVYGYTF.

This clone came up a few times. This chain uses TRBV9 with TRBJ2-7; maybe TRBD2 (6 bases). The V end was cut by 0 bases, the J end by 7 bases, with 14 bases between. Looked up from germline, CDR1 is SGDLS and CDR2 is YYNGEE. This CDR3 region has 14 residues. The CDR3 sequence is CASSVASFGGEQYF. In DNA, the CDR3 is TGTGCCAGCAGCGTAGCGAGCTTTGGGGGGGAGCAGTACTTC.

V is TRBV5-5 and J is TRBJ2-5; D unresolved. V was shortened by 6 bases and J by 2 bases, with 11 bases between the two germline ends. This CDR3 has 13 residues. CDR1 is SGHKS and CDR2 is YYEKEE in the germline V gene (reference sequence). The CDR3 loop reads CASNLQSQETQYF. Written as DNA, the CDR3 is TGTGCCAGCAACCTACAGTCACAAGAGACCCAGTACTTC.

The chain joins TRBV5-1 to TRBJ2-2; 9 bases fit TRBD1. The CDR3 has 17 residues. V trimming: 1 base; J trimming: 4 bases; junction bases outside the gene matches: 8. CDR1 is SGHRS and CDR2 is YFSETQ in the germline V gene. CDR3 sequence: CASSLSLTGGFTGELFF. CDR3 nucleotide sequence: TGCGCCAGCAGCTTGTCCTTGACAGGGGGGTTCACCGGGGAGCTGTTTTTT. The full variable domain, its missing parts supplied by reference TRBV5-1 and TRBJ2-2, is KAGVTQTPRYLIKTRGQQVTLSCSPISGHRSVSWYQQTPGQGLQFLFEYFSETQRNKGNFPGRFSGRQFSNSRSEMNVSTLELGDSALYLCASSLSLTGGFTGELFFGEGSRLTVL.

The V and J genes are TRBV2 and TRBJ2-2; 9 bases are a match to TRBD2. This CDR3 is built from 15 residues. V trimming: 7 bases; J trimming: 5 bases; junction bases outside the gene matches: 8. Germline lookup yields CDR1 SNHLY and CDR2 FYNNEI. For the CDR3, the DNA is TGTGCCAGCACCCTAGCGGGACACCGAACCGGGGAGCTGTTTTTT. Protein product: CASTLAGHRTGELFF.

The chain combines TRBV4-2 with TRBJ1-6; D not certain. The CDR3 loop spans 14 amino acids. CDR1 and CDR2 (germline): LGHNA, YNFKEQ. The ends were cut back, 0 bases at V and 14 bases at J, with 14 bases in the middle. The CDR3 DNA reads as TGTGCCAGCAGCCAAGATGCATCATCCGAGTCCCTCCACTTT. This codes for CASSQDASSESLHF.

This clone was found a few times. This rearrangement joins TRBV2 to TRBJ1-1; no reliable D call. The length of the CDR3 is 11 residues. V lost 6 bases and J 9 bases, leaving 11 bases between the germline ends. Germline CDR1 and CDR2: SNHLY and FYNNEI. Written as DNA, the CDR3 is TGTGCCAGCAGACCCTCGGTACAAGCTTTCTTT. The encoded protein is CASRPSVQAFF.

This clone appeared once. CDR3 bases: TGTGCCAGCAGCCGGGGCTCGGGGACCACAGATACGCAGTATTTT. This translates into CASSRGSGTTDTQYF. The chain uses TRBV5-8 and TRBJ2-3; D might be TRBD1 or TRBD2, each matching 5 bases. V was clipped by 4 bases and J by 2 bases, with 14 bases between them. From germline, CDR1 is SGHTS and CDR2 YDEGEE. The CDR3 totals 15 residues.

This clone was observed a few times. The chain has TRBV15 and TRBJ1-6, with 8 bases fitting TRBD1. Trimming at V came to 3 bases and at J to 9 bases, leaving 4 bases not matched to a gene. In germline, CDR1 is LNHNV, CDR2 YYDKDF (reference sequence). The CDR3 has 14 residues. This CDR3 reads CATSRTGEGSPLHF. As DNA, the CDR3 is TGTGCCACCAGCAGGACAGGGGAGGGTTCACCCCTCCACTTT. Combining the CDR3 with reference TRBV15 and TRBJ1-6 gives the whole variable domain DAMVIQNPRYQVTQFGKPVTLSCSQTLNHNVMYWYQQKSSQAPKLLFHYYDKDFNNEADTPDNFQSRRPNTSFCFLDIRSPGLGDTAMYLCATSRTGEGSPLHFGNGTRLTVT.

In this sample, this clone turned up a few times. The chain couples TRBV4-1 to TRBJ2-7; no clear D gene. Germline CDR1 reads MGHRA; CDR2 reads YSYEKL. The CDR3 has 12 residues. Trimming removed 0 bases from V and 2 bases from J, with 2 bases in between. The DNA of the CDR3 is TGCGCCAGCAGCCAAGAGCCCTACGAGCAGTACTTC. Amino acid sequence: CASSQEPYEQYF.

The CDR3 loop is CASSPEGVRASPLHF. The DNA for the CDR3 is TGTGCCAGCAGCCCCGAGGGGGTTAGAGCGTCACCCCTCCACTTT. The chain uses TRBV28 and TRBJ1-6; D perhaps matches TRBD1 (6 bases). The CDR3 sequence is 15 residues long. The V and J ends lost 6 bases and 10 bases respectively, with 19 bases between them. The germline gives CDR1 MDHEN, CDR2 SYDVKM. Looking up the rest from reference TRBV28 and TRBJ1-6 gives the full variable domain: DVKVTQSSRYLVKRTGEKVFLECVQDMDHENMFWYRQDPGLGLRLIYFSYDVKMKEKGDIPEGYSVSREKKERFSLILESASTNQTSMYLCASSPEGVRASPLHFGNGTRLTVT.

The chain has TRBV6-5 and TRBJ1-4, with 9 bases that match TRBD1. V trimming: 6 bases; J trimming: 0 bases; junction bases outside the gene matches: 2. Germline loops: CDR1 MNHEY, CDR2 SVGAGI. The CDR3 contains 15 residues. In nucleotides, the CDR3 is TGTGCCAGCAGGACAGGGGGGTCAACTAATGAAAAACTGTTTTTT. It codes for CASRTGGSTNEKLFF.

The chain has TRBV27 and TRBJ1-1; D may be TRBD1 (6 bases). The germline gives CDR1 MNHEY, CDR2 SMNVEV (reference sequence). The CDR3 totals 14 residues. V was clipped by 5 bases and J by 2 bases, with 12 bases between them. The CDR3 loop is CASSPPGQNTEAFF. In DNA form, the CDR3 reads TGTGCCAGCAGTCCCCCGGGACAAAACACTGAAGCTTTCTTT.

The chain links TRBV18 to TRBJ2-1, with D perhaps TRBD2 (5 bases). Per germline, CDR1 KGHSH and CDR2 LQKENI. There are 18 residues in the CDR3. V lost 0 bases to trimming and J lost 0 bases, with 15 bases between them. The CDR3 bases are TGTGCCAGCTCACCACCTCCCCAACGAGGGCACTCCTACAATGAGCAGTTCTTC. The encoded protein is CASSPPPQRGHSYNEQFF. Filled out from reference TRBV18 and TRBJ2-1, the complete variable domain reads NAGVMQNPRHLVRRRGQEARLRCSPMKGHSHVYWYRQLPEEGLKFMVYLQKENIIDESGMPKERFSAEFPKEGPSILRIQQVVRGDSAAYFCASSPPPQRGHSYNEQFFGPGTRLTVL.

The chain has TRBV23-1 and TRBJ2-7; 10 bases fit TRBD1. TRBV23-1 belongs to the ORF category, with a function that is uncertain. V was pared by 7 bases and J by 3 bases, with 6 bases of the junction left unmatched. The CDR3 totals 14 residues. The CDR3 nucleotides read TGCGCCAGCACCGACGGGACAGGGGTCTACGAGCAGTACTTC. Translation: CASTDGTGVYEQYF.

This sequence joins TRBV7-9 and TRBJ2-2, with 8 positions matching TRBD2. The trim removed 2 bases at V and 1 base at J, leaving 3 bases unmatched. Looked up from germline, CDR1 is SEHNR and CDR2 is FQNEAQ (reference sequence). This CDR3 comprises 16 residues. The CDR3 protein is CASSLRLAGNTGELFF. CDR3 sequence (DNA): TGTGCCAGCAGCTTACGTCTAGCGGGGAACACCGGGGAGCTGTTTTTT. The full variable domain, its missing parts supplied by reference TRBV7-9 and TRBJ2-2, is DTGVSQNPRHKITKRGQNVTFRCDPISEHNRLYWYRQTLGQGPEFLTYFQNEAQLEKSRLLSDRFSAERPKGSFSTLEIQRTEQGDSAMYLCASSLRLAGNTGELFFGEGSRLTVL.

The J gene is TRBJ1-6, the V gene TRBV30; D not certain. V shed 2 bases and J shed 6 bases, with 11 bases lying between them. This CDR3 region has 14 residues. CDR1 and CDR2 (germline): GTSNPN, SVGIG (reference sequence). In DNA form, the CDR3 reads TGTGCCTGGAGTACACCTGTCCCTAATTCACCCCTCCACTTT. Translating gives CAWSTPVPNSPLHF.

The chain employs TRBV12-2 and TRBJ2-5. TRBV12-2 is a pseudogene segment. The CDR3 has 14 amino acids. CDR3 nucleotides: TGTGCAAGTCGCTTACTTGGAACTCGAGAGACCCAGTACTTC. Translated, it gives CASRLLGTRETQYF.

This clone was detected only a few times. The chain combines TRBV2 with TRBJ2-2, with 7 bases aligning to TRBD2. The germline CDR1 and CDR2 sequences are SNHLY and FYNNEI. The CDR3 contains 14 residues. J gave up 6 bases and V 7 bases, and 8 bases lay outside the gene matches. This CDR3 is CASTRREWAGELFF. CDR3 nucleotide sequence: TGTGCCAGCACACGGCGGGAGTGGGCCGGGGAGCTGTTTTTT.

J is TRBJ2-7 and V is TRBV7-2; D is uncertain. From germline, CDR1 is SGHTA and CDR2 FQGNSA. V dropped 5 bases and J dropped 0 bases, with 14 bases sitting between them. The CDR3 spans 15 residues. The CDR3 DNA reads TGTGCCAGCAGCCAAACCTCCCGAAGCTCCTACGAGCAGTACTTC. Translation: CASSQTSRSSYEQYF.

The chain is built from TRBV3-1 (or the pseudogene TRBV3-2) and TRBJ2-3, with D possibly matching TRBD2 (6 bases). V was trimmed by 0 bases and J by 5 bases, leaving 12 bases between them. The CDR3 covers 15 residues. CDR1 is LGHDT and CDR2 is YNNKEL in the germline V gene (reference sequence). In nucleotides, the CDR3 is TGTGCCAGCAGCCAAGACGCGGGGCTTGGAGATACGCAGTATTTT. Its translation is CASSQDAGLGDTQYF.

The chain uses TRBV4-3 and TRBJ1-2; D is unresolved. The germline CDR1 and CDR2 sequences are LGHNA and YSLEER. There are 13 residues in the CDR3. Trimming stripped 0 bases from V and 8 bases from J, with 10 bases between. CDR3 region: CASSQETPGGYTF. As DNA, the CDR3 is TGCGCCAGCAGCCAAGAGACCCCAGGAGGCTACACCTTC.